The clone carrying this T cell receptor (beta chain) occurred a few times. The sample comes from a study of T-cell memory formation after mild COVID-19. A single record per CDR3 protein comes from TCRdb applying MiXCR to the 5' RACE reads. Of about 470,000 distinct CDR3 sequences in the sample, around a sixth were seen once. Sample: PBMCs or a T cell subset sorted from them (not recorded which). This receptor was taken from an adult woman who had mild COVID-19 (a few samples of this study predate the infection). Cell type and time point are not known.

CDR3 region: CASSLGIITDTQYF. Written as DNA, the CDR3 is TGTGCCAGCAGTTTAGGAATTATAACAGATACGCAGTATTTT. V gene TRBV27 combines with J gene TRBJ2-3; D ambiguous. Germline values: CDR1 MNHEY, CDR2 SMNVEV (reference sequence). V lost 2 bases and J 3 bases, leaving 9 bases between the germline ends. CDR3 length: 14 residues.